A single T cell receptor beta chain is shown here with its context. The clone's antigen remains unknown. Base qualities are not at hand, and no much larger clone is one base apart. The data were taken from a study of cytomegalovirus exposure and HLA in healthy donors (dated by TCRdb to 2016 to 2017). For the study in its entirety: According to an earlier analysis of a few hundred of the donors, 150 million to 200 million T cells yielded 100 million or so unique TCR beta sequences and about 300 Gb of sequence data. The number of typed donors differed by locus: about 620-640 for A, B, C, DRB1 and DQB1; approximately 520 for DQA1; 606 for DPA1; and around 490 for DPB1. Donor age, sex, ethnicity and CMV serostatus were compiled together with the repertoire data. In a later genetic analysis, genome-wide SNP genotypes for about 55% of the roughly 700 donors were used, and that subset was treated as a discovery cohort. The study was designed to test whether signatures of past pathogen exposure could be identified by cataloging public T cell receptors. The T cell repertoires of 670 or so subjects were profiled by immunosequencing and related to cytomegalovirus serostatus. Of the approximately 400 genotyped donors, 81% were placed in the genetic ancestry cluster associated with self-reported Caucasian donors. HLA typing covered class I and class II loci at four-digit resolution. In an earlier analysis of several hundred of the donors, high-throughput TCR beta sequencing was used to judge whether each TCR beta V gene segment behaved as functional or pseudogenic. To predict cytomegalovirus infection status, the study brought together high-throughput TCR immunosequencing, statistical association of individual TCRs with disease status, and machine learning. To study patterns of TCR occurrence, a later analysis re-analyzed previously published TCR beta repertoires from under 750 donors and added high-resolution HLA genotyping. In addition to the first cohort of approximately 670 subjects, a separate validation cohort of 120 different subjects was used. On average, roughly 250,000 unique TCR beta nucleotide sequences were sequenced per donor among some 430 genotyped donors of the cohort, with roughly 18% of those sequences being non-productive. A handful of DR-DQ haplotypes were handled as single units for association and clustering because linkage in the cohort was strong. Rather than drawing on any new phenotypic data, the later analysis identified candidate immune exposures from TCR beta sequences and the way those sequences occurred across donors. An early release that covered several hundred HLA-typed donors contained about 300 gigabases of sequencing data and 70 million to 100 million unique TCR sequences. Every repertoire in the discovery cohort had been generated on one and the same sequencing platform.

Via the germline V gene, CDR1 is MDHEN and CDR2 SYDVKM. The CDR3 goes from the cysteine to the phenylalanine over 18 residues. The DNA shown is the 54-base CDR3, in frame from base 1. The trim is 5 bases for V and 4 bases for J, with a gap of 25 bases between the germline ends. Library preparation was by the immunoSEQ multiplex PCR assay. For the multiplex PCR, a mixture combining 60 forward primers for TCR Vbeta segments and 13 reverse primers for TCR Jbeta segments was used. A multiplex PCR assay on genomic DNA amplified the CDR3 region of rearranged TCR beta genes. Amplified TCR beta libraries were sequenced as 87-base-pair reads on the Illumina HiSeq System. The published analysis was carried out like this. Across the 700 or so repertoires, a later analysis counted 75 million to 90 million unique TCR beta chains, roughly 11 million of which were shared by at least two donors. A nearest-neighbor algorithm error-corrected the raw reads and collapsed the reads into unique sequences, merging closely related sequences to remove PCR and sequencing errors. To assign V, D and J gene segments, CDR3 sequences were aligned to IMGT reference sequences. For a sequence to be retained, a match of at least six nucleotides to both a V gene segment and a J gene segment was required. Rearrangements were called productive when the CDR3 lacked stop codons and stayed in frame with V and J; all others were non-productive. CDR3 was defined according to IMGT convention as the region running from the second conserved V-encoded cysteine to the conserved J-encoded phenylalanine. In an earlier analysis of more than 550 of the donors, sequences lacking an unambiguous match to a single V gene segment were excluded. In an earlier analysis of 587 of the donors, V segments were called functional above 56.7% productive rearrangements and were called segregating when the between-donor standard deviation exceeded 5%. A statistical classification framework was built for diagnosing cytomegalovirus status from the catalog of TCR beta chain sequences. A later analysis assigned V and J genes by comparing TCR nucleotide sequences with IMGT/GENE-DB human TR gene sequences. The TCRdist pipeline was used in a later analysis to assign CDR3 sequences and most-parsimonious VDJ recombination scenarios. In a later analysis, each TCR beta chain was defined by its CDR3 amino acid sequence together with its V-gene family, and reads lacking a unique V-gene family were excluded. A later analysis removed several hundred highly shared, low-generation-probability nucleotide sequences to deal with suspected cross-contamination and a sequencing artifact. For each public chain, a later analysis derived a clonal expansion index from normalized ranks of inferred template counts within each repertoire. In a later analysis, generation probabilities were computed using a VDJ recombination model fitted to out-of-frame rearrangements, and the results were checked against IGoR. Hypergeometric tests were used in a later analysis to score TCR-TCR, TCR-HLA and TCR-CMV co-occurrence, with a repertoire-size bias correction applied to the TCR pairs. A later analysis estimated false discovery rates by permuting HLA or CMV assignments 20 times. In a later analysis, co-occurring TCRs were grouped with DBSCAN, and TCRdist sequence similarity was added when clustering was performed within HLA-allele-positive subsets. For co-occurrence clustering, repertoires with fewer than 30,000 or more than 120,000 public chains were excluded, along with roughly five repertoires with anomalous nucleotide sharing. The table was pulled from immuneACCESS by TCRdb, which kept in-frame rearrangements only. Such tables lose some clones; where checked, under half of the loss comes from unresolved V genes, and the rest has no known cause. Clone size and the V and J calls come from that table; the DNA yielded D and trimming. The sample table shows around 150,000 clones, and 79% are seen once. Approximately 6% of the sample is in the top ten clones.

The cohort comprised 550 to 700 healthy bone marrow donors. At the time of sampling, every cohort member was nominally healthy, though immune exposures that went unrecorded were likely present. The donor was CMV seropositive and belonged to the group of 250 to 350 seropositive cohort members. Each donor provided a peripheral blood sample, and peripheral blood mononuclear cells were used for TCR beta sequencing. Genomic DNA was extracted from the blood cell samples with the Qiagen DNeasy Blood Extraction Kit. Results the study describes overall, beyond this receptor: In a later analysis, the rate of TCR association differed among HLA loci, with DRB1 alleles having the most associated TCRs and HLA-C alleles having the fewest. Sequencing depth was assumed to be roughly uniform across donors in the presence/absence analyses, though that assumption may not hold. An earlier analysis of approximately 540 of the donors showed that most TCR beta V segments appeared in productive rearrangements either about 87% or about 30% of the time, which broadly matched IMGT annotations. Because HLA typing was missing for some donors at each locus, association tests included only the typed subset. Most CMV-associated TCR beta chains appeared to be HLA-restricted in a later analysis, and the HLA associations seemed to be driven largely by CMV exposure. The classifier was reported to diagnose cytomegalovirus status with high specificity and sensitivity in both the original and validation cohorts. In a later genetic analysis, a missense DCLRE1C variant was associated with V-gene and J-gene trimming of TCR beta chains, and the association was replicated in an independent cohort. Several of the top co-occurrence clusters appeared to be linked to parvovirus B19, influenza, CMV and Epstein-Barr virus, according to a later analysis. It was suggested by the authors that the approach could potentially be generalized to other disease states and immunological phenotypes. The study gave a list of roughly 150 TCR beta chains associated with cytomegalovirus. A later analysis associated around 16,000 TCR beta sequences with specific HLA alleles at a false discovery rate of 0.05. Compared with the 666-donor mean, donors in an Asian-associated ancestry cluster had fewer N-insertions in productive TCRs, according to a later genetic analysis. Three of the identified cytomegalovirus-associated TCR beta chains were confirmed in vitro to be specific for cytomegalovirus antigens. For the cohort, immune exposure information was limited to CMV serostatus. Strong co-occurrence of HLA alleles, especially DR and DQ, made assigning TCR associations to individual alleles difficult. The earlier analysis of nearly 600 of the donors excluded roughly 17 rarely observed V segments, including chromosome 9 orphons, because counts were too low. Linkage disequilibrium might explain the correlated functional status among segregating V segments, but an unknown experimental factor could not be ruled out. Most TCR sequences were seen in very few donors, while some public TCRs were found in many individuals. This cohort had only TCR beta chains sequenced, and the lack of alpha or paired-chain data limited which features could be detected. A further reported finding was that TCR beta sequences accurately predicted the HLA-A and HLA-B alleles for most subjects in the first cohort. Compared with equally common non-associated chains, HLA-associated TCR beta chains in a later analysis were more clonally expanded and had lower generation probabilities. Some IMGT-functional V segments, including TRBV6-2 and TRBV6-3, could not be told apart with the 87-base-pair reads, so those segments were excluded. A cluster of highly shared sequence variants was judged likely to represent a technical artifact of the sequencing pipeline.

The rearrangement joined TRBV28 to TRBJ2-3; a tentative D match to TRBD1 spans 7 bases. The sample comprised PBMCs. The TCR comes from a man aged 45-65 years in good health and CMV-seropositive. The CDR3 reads CASSPPFPGGGTPDTQYF. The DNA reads TGTGCCAGCAGTCCCCCCTTTCCAGGGGGAGGAACCCCAGATACGCAGTATTTT.